This passage covers 21 T cell receptor beta chains from one sample sequenced in a study of cytomegalovirus exposure and HLA in healthy donors. PCR employed 60 Vbeta and 13 Jbeta primers. Here immunoSEQ multiplex PCR was the method, and the copy in TCRdb shows in-frame clones only, minus some. Here the sample spans 77,000 or so clones, over 70% being singletons. Sequencing used PBMCs. Receptors were obtained from a woman aged 40 to 55 in good health and CMV-seronegative.

V is TRBV7-9 and J is TRBJ2-5; no clear D. Germline V gene data show CDR1 as SEHNR and CDR2 as FQNEAQ (reference sequence). The CDR3 totals 11 residues. V lost 4 bases to trimming and J lost 5 bases, with 5 bases between them. The CDR3 region is CASSSQETQYF. In DNA form, the CDR3 reads TGTGCCAGCAGCTCTCAGGAGACCCAGTACTTC. Complete variable domain (other parts from reference TRBV7-9 and TRBJ2-5): DTGVSQNPRHKITKRGQNVTFRCDPISEHNRLYWYRQTLGQGPEFLTYFQNEAQLEKSRLLSDRFSAERPKGSFSTLEIQRTEQGDSAMYLCASSSQETQYFGPGTRLLVL.

The chain has TRBV4-1 and TRBJ1-1; the D is unclear. Per the germline V gene, CDR1 is MGHRA and CDR2 is YSYEKL. Trimming shortened V by 2 bases and J by 4 bases, and 11 bases separated the two germline ends. CDR3 size: 14 residues. The CDR3 loop is CASSQFLGGTEAFF. The CDR3 nucleotides read TGCGCCAGCAGCCAATTTTTAGGAGGCACTGAAGCTTTCTTT.

This clone appeared a single time. The chain couples TRBV19 to TRBJ1-5; possible D gene TRBD1, 5 bases. CDR3 length: 13 residues. In germline, CDR1 is LNHDA, CDR2 SQIVND (reference sequence). Trimming took 4 bases from V and 5 from J, leaving 9 bases between them. The CDR3 DNA is TGTGCCAGTAGTACAGGGAGGGATCAGCCCCAGCATTTT. Translation gives CASSTGRDQPQHF.

The chain employs TRBV28 and TRBJ1-2; the match to TRBD1 covers 12 bases. Trimming at V came to 7 bases and at J to 7 bases, leaving 13 bases not matched to a gene. The germline V gene encodes CDR1 MDHEN and CDR2 SYDVKM. The CDR3 sequence is 16 residues long. The CDR3: CASTEDQGQGARGYTF. Here the CDR3 DNA reads TGTGCCAGCACGGAAGACCAGGGACAGGGGGCGCGTGGCTACACCTTC.

The V gene is TRBV9, the J gene TRBJ1-4; maybe TRBD1 (6 bases). CDR3 size: 17 residues. Looked up from germline, CDR1 is SGDLS and CDR2 is YYNGEE. Trimming stripped 4 bases from V and 2 bases from J, with 18 bases between. CDR3 in amino acids: CASSRWGGLGTNEKLFF. Written as DNA, the CDR3 is TGTGCCAGCAGCCGTTGGGGGGGCTTGGGGACTAATGAAAAACTGTTTTTT.

The CDR3 here is CASSYTQGAGGELFF. The CDR3 coding sequence is TGTGCCAGCAGTTACACCCAGGGGGCGGGCGGGGAGCTGTTTTTT. The chain combines TRBV6-7 with TRBJ2-2, with 8 bases aligning to TRBD1. TRBV6-7 has ORF status, its function being uncertain. With V trimmed by 2 bases and J by 7 bases, 6 bases remained unmatched. This CDR3 spans 15 amino acids.

The chain links TRBV18 to TRBJ2-1, with TRBD1 identical over 8 bases. Germline assignment: CDR1 KGHSH and CDR2 LQKENI. The V and J ends lost 6 bases and 8 bases, in that order; junction bases with no gene match: 9. The CDR3 is 14 residues long. Here the CDR3 reads CASSFPDRVDEQFF. The CDR3 DNA sequence: TGTGCCAGCTCGTTCCCGGACAGGGTTGATGAGCAGTTCTTC.

The chain carries TRBV9 and TRBJ1-3, with D hard to call. V was shortened by 4 bases and J by 4 bases, with 6 bases between the two germline ends. The germline V gene encodes CDR1 SGDLS and CDR2 YYNGEE. The CDR3 covers 12 residues. In DNA, the CDR3 is TGTGCCAGCAGCTCCGGGGGAAACACCATATATTTT. This encodes CASSSGGNTIYF. The full variable domain, its missing parts supplied by reference TRBV9 and TRBJ1-3, is DSGVTQTPKHLITATGQRVTLRCSPRSGDLSVYWYQQSLDQGLQFLIQYYNGEERAKGNILERFSAQQFPDLHSELNLSSLELGDSALYFCASSSGGNTIYFGEGSWLTVV.

The V gene is TRBV14, the J gene TRBJ1-5; the match to TRBD1 covers 7 bases. Germline V gene sequence: CDR1 SGHDN, CDR2 FVKESK. This CDR3 region has 15 residues. J lost 6 bases, V lost 4 bases, and 9 bases had no gene match. For the CDR3, the DNA is TGTGCCAGCAGCCCAAAACAGGGGATTCCTCAGCCCCAGCATTTT. Translating gives CASSPKQGIPQPQHF.

CDR3 region: CASQGTGGIGEQYF. CDR3 sequence (DNA): TGTGCCAGTCAAGGGACAGGGGGTATTGGCGAGCAGTACTTC. V usage is TRBV19 and J usage is TRBJ2-7; 11 bases are shared with TRBD1. Germline CDR1 LNHDA, CDR2 SQIVND (reference sequence). V trimming: 8 bases; J trimming: 6 bases; junction bases outside the gene matches: 9. The CDR3 is made up of 14 amino acids.

CDR3 loop: CASSPGHVGGRINSPLHF. CDR3 nucleotide sequence: TGTGCCAGCAGCCCCGGCCATGTAGGGGGTCGGATCAATTCACCCCTCCACTTT. The rearrangement joins TRBV7-6 to TRBJ1-6; maybe TRBD1 (6 bases). Germline V gene sequence: CDR1 SGHVS, CDR2 FNYEAQ. This CDR3 comprises 18 residues. The V end was cut by 5 bases, the J end by 7 bases, with 24 bases between.

This clone has just a few counts. The chain uses TRBV27 and TRBJ2-1; 12 bases map to TRBD2. The ends lost 3 bases at V and 8 bases at J; junction bases unmatched: 11. CDR1 and CDR2 (germline): MNHEY, SMNVEV (reference sequence). The CDR3 is 17 amino acids. As DNA, the CDR3 is TGTGCCAGCAGTTTTCGGGCTAGCGGGGGGGCTACCCATGAGCAGTTCTTC. Protein sequence: CASSFRASGGATHEQFF.

This clone is a singleton in its sample. This chain connects TRBV5-4 to TRBJ2-3; TRBD1 aligns across 7 bases. The germline gives CDR1 SGHNT, CDR2 YYREEE (reference sequence). The ends lost 8 bases at V and 0 bases at J; junction bases unmatched: 6. The CDR3 is 14 amino acids. The CDR3 region has the DNA TGTGCCAGTAAGGGACAGACAAGCACAGATACGCAGTATTTT. It specifies CASKGQTSTDTQYF.

The chain employs TRBV5-6 and TRBJ2-7; D ambiguous. CDR1 is SGHDT and CDR2 is YYEEEE in the germline V gene. V lost 1 base, J lost 0 bases, and 5 bases lay in between. The CDR3 consists of 13 residues. CDR3: CASSLWSSYEQYF. In DNA form, the CDR3 reads TGTGCCAGCAGCTTGTGGAGCTCCTACGAGCAGTACTTC.

This chain joins TRBV5-1 and TRBJ2-3; D is unclear. Germline values: CDR1 SGHRS, CDR2 YFSETQ. Trimming removed 2 bases at V and 0 bases at J, with 13 bases between. This CDR3 region has 16 residues. The CDR3 region is CASSLPQNPSTDTQYF. CDR3 nucleotide sequence: TGCGCCAGCAGCTTACCACAAAATCCTAGCACAGATACGCAGTATTTT.

This clone came up a few times. V is TRBV5-4 and J is TRBJ2-1; 12 bases line up with TRBD2. In germline, CDR1 is SGHNT, CDR2 YYREEE (reference sequence). V dropped 0 bases and J dropped 3; count of bases not matched to a gene: 10. There are 19 residues in the CDR3. CDR3 sequence reads: CASSLGTSGRTKNYNEQFF. The CDR3 DNA is TGTGCCAGCAGCTTGGGCACTAGCGGGAGGACGAAAAACTACAATGAGCAGTTCTTC.

This clone was detected only once. This sequence joins TRBV4-2 and TRBJ2-7, with D perhaps matching TRBD2 (5 bases). Germline CDR1 and CDR2: LGHNA and YNFKEQ. Trimming cost V 7 bases and J 3 bases, with 16 bases left between them. The CDR3 runs 14 residues. The CDR3 sequence is CASTPSGGNYEQYF. CDR3 bases: TGTGCCAGCACTCCCTCCGGAGGCAACTACGAGCAGTACTTC.

The genes are TRBV5-4 and TRBJ2-7, with 8 bases aligning to TRBD2. V lost 1 base, J lost 3 bases, and 9 bases stayed unmatched. The CDR3 sequence is 16 residues long. Germline CDR1 reads SGHNT; CDR2 reads YYREEE (reference sequence). CDR3 region: CASSLSQGLGYYEQYF. The CDR3 DNA follows: TGTGCCAGCAGCTTGAGTCAGGGACTAGGTTACTACGAGCAGTACTTC.

The chain carries TRBV19 and TRBJ2-2; D gene unclear. V lost 6 bases and J lost 3, with 14 bases in between. The CDR3 totals 15 residues. CDR1 and CDR2 (germline): LNHDA, SQIVND (reference sequence). The CDR3 spells CASRSLTLDTGELFF. The CDR3 region has the DNA TGTGCCAGTAGGTCCCTAACTTTAGACACCGGGGAGCTGTTTTTT.

This sequence joins TRBV7-9 and TRBJ1-4; a possible D gene is TRBD1 (6 bases). The CDR3 loop spans 15 amino acids. Per the germline V gene, CDR1 is SEHNR and CDR2 is FQNEAQ (reference sequence). V lost 5 bases to trimming and J lost 0 bases, with 10 bases between them. The CDR3: CASSPGDTTNEKLFF. The CDR3 DNA is TGTGCCAGCAGCCCAGGGGATACAACTAATGAAAAACTGTTTTTT. Full variable domain (outside the CDR3, taken from reference TRBV7-9 and TRBJ1-4): DTGVSQNPRHKITKRGQNVTFRCDPISEHNRLYWYRQTLGQGPEFLTYFQNEAQLEKSRLLSDRFSAERPKGSFSTLEIQRTEQGDSAMYLCASSPGDTTNEKLFFGSGTQLSVL.

The chain employs TRBV28 and TRBJ1-3; D not resolved. CDR3 size: 16 residues. Germline loops: CDR1 MDHEN, CDR2 SYDVKM. V was clipped by 3 bases and J by 0 bases, with 12 bases between them. DNA of the CDR3: TGTGCCAGCAGTTTTGCTTCGAAGAGCTCTGGAAACACCATATATTTT. Translated, it gives CASSFASKSSGNTIYF.